This TCR beta chain was captured by sequencing in a study of T-cell memory formation after mild COVID-19. Study details: TCR clusters were mostly donor specific. Findings and limits, study-wide: SARS-CoV-2 specificity was not confirmed for second-wave clones peaking on day 37.

TCR alpha and TCR beta cDNA libraries carrying sample barcodes and UMIs were produced by 5'RACE using constant-segment primers. TCRdb itself ran the 5' RACE reads through MiXCR, one entry per CDR3 protein. This sample has some 350,000 distinct CDR3 sequences, with about a sixth found just once. The CDR3 covers 16 residues. The V gene's germline CDR1 is SGHDN and CDR2 FVKESK. Trimming left V 1 base short and J 4 bases short, with 13 bases between. For this clonotype: Its antigen is not identified.

The chain recombines TRBV14 with TRBJ2-2; maybe TRBD1 (6 bases). Sample: PBMCs or a T cell subset sorted from them (not recorded which). The clonotype comes from a young man who had mild COVID-19 (a few samples of this study predate the infection). Cell type and time point are not known. CDR3 region: CASSQAWGLVTGELFF. CDR3 sequence (DNA): TGTGCCAGCAGCCAAGCCTGGGGGCTAGTCACCGGGGAGCTGTTTTTT.